Listed here is a single T cell receptor beta chain. This entry is derived from a study of CD8 T cells in Susac syndrome. This CDR3 region has 12 residues. The germline V gene encodes CDR1 SQVTM and CDR2 ANQGSEA. V shed 4 bases and J shed 9 bases, with 13 bases lying between them. Roughly 0.5 to 1 ug RNA was reverse transcribed with random hexamers. Across 54 Vbeta and 13 Jbeta, immunoSEQ multiplex PCR amplified TCR beta CDR3. One entry per CDR3 protein results from TCRdb running MiXCR on the immunoSEQ multiplex PCR reads. The sample holds 130,000 to 150,000 distinct CDR3 sequences, approximately 95% seen once. Negative isolation was used for CD8+ and CD4+ T cells, and FACS enrichment was applied to TEMRA cells.

Sequenced input: CD8+ T cells from PBMCs. J is TRBJ1-3 and V is TRBV29-1, with D possibly TRBD1 on 5 matching bases. This TCR was recovered from a human donor in good health. CDR3 sequence: CSVVQGIGTIYF. The CDR3 bases are TGCAGCGTTGTTCAGGGCATAGGCACCATATATTTT.